Reported below is one T cell receptor beta chain. The antigen is not known. TCRdb re-analysed the 5' RACE reads in MiXCR, keeping a single row per CDR3 protein. The table includes over 300,000 distinct CDR3 sequences, over 4% detected once. These data are taken from a study of T cells after yellow fever vaccination. The CDR3 is 17 amino acids. Trimming cost V 2 bases and J 6 bases; bases outside gene matches: 12. Germline V lookup: CDR1 MNHEY, CDR2 SVGEGT. General study findings and limits: A limited proportion of clonotypes was detected within both the CD4 and CD8 compartments. Researchers cautioned that FACS-sorted repertoires could harbor abundant clonotypes contaminating from the bulk population.

The gene calls are TRBV6-2 or TRBV6-3 and TRBJ2-1; 8 bases are a match to TRBD2. Sequencing used PBMCs, obtained 5 days after the yellow fever booster vaccination. This TCR was recovered from a man between 18 and 35 years old who received the YFV17D yellow fever vaccine. CDR3 amino acids: CASSYNPAGGPSNEQFF. CDR3 coding DNA: TGTGCCAGCAGTTACAACCCCGCGGGGGGACCCTCCAATGAGCAGTTCTTC.